The 30 T cell receptor beta chains listed next were all sequenced from one sample in a study of OX40 agonist ivuxolimab in advanced cancers. Sequencing used immunoSEQ multiplex PCR; TCRdb keeps in-frame clones, though not all of them. The data contain about 33,000 clones, around 74% of them seen just once; the ten biggest clones take up approximately 13%. Sample: CD4+ or CD8+ T cells sorted from blood, taken in a trial of the OX40 agonist ivuxolimab. These receptors were taken from an adult with an advanced solid tumor such as melanoma, head and neck, liver or kidney cancer.

V usage is TRBV5-1 and J usage is TRBJ2-3; the match to TRBD2 covers 8 bases. The CDR3 is 14 residues long. The V gene's germline CDR1 is SGHRS and CDR2 YFSETQ. V lost 5 bases to trimming and J lost 4 bases; unmatched junction nucleotides: 6. The chain's CDR3 is CASRSAGVADTQYF. The CDR3 DNA follows: TGCGCCAGCAGATCAGCGGGGGTGGCAGATACGCAGTATTTT.

This clone has a single count. This chain joins TRBV11-3 and TRBJ2-3; 11 bases map to TRBD1. Germline CDR1 reads SGHNT; CDR2 reads YENEEA. V was pared by 5 bases and J by 2 bases, with 6 bases of the junction left unmatched. The CDR3 has 16 amino acids. The CDR3 DNA follows: TGTGCCAGCAGCCGCCGGACAGGGGGCAACACAGATACGCAGTATTTT. Translating gives CASSRRTGGNTDTQYF. The full variable domain, rest sourced from reference TRBV11-3 and TRBJ2-3, is EAGVVQSPRYKIIEKKQPVAFWCNPISGHNTLYWYLQNLGQGPELLIRYENEEAVDDSQLPKDRFSAERLKGVDSTLKIQPAELGDSAVYLCASSRRTGGNTDTQYFGPGTRLTVL.

A word on this clone: The sample contains more than one DNA sequence encoding this CDR3. V gene TRBV9 combines with J gene TRBJ2-1; 8 bases fit TRBD1. Trimming cost V 3 bases and J 4 bases; bases outside gene matches: 6. The CDR3 has 15 residues. CDR1 and CDR2 from the germline V gene are SGDLS and YYNGEE. CDR3 amino acids: CASSDRDRPYNEQFF. In DNA form, the CDR3 reads TGTGCCAGCAGCGACCGGGACAGGCCATACAATGAGCAGTTCTTC.

The chain employs TRBV10-3 and TRBJ2-5; D is unclear. The CDR3 runs to 12 residues. Germline assignment: CDR1 ENHRY and CDR2 SYGVKD. V was shortened by 6 bases and J by 2 bases, with 7 bases between the two germline ends. In DNA form, the CDR3 reads TGTGCCATCAGGGCCCCACAAGAGACCCAGTACTTC. Translated: CAIRAPQETQYF.

This clone was recorded a few times. The chain has TRBV6-6 and TRBJ1-1, with a possible D match to TRBD1 (6 bases). Germline values: CDR1 MNHNY, CDR2 SVGAGI (reference sequence). The CDR3 sequence is 14 residues long. Trimming removed 4 bases at V and 11 bases at J, with 20 bases between. Here the CDR3 DNA reads TGTGCCAGCAGTTTCCGGGGGGCATCGGATGGGGCTTTCTTT. This sequence encodes CASSFRGASDGAFF.

This clone has just a few counts. The chain has TRBV6-4 and TRBJ2-7, with TRBD1 identical over 8 bases. The V segment lost 6 bases and the J segment 4 bases; nucleotides outside the gene matches: 5. This CDR3 is 13 amino acids long. CDR1 MRHNA and CDR2 SNTAGT come from the germline V gene. Here the CDR3 reads CASRVQGVYEQYF. The CDR3 nucleotides read TGTGCCAGCAGAGTACAGGGGGTATACGAGCAGTACTTC.

The CDR3 DNA is TGTGCCTGGAGACCCTCTGGGGCCAACGTCCTGACTTTC. Its translation: CAWRPSGANVLTF. J is TRBJ2-6 and V is TRBV30; D gene unclear. The CDR3 contains 13 residues. In germline, CDR1 is GTSNPN, CDR2 SVGIG (reference sequence). The V and J ends lost 3 bases and 0 bases respectively, with 3 bases between them.

The V call is TRBV7-2, the J call TRBJ1-1; no clear D. The germline V gene encodes CDR1 SGHTA and CDR2 FQGNSA. The length of the CDR3 is 13 residues. V was cut by 5 bases and J by 6 bases, with 13 bases left in between. DNA of the CDR3: TGTGCCAGCAGCCCAAAGCCGGACGCTGAAGCTTTCTTT. It is translated as CASSPKPDAEAFF.

The chain carries TRBV30 and TRBJ2-1, with D possibly being TRBD2 (7 bases). CDR1 GTSNPN and CDR2 SVGIG come from the germline V gene (reference sequence). This CDR3 region has 13 residues. V lost 2 bases to trimming and J lost 10 bases, with 15 bases between them. The CDR3 loop reads CAWSRGAGREQFF. CDR3 in DNA: TGTGCCTGGAGTCGGGGGGCAGGAAGAGAGCAGTTCTTC. Full variable domain (remainder filled in from reference TRBV30 and TRBJ2-1): SQTIHQWPATLVQPVGSPLSLECTVEGTSNPNLYWYRQAAGRGLQLLFYSVGIGQISSEVPQNLSASRPQDRQFILSSKKLLLSDSGFYLCAWSRGAGREQFFGPGTRLTVL.

The chain carries TRBV10-3 and TRBJ2-3; the D is unclear. This CDR3 is built from 13 residues. V was clipped by 4 bases and J by 1 base, with 6 bases between them. The germline gives CDR1 ENHRY, CDR2 SYGVKD. CDR3 sequence (DNA): TGTGCCATCAGTGTTCCGGGCACAGATACGCAGTATTTT. Translating it yields CAISVPGTDTQYF.

The rearrangement joins TRBV4-1 to TRBJ2-3; D is unresolved. V lost 0 bases and J 7 bases, leaving 14 bases between the germline ends. CDR3 length equals 15 residues. The germline CDR1 and CDR2 sequences are MGHRA and YSYEKL. The CDR3 reads CASSQEGGLRNTQYF. The DNA for the CDR3 is TGCGCCAGCAGCCAAGAAGGCGGCTTAAGAAATACGCAGTATTTT.

V is TRBV5-4 and J is TRBJ2-7; D may be TRBD1 (5 bases). In germline, CDR1 is SGHNT, CDR2 YYREEE (reference sequence). This CDR3 has 14 residues. V lost 4 bases and J 1 base, leaving 12 bases between the germline ends. Here the CDR3 reads CASSPTPGSYEQYV. The CDR3 DNA follows: TGTGCCAGCAGCCCAACCCCAGGGTCCTACGAGCAGTACGTC.

As to this clone: A read error may produce the germline difference seen at one junction end. V and J are TRBV6-7 and TRBJ1-5; D unresolved. TRBV6-7 is noted as an ORF with a role that remains uncertain. The CDR3 totals 8 residues. The CDR3 DNA is TGCGATAATCAGCCCCAGCATTTT. Its translation: CDNQPQHF.

This clone occurred a few times. This chain joins TRBV10-2 and TRBJ2-1; D uncertain. In germline, CDR1 is WSHSY, CDR2 SAAADI. Trimming removed 6 bases from V and 5 bases from J, with 5 bases in between. This CDR3 spans 11 amino acids. The DNA of the CDR3 is TGCGCCAGCAGCCTACACAATGAGCAGTTCTTC. It is translated as CASSLHNEQFF.

This chain connects TRBV5-1 to TRBJ2-3; D is tentatively TRBD1 or TRBD2 (5 bases each). The CDR3 is 15 amino acids. The ends were cut back, 4 bases at V and 2 bases at J, with 14 bases in the middle. In germline, CDR1 is SGHRS, CDR2 YFSETQ. For the CDR3, the DNA is TGCGCCAGCAGCCCCCGGGACGATTACACAGATACGCAGTATTTT. Its protein product is CASSPRDDYTDTQYF.

The chain couples TRBV5-8 to TRBJ2-7, with a weak D call TRBD1 (5 bases). Trimming stripped 2 bases from V and 3 bases from J, with 6 bases between. Germline CDR1 SGHTS, CDR2 YDEGEE. This CDR3 contains 12 residues. In DNA, the CDR3 is TGTGCCAGCAGCTTCCAGGGCTACGAGCAGTACTTC. Protein: CASSFQGYEQYF.

The chain couples TRBV6-6 to TRBJ1-6; 11 nucleotides agree with TRBD1. The CDR3 runs to 13 residues. Germline loops: CDR1 MNHNY, CDR2 SVGAGI (reference sequence). V trimming: 6 bases; J trimming: 9 bases; junction bases outside the gene matches: 1. The CDR3 region has the DNA TGTGCCAGCAGCGGACAGGGGGCTTCACCCCTCCACTTT. Its protein product is CASSGQGASPLHF.

The V and J genes are TRBV7-9 and TRBJ1-3, with D tentatively TRBD1 (5 bases). With 2 bases removed from V and 0 bases from J, the gap between germline ends came to 14 bases. The CDR3 is 17 amino acids. Germline-derived CDR1 and CDR2 are SEHNR and FQNEAQ (reference sequence). The CDR3 DNA follows: TGTGCCAGCAGCTTACAAGGGACCACAACCTCTGGAAACACCATATATTTT. Translation gives CASSLQGTTTSGNTIYF.

V usage is TRBV7-9 and J usage is TRBJ2-5, with D possibly being TRBD2 (5 bases). This CDR3 contains 12 residues. In germline, CDR1 is SEHNR, CDR2 FQNEAQ (reference sequence). V lost 5 bases to trimming and J lost 6 bases, with 10 bases between them. CDR3 sequence: CASSQLGQTQYF. The CDR3, as DNA: TGTGCCAGCAGCCAACTAGGCCAGACCCAGTACTTC.

The CDR3 sequence is CASRDASGEGFKQYF. The DNA of the CDR3 is TGTGCCAGTAGAGACGCAAGCGGGGAGGGTTTCAAGCAGTACTTC. The chain joins TRBV19 to TRBJ2-7; the match to TRBD2 covers 7 bases. Germline CDR1 and CDR2: LNHDA and SQIVND (reference sequence). After removal of 6 bases from V and 8 bases from J, the junction contained 16 bases not matched to a gene. The CDR3 has 15 residues. The whole variable domain, filled in from reference TRBV19 and TRBJ2-7, reads DGGITQSPKYLFRKEGQNVTLSCEQNLNHDAMYWYRQDPGQGLRLIYYSQIVNDFQKGDIAEGYSVSREKKESFPLTVTSAQKNPTAFYLCASRDASGEGFKQYFGPGTRLTVT.

This clone showed up just a few times. V gene TRBV19 combines with J gene TRBJ1-1; unclear D gene. The CDR3 length is 13 residues. The germline gives CDR1 LNHDA, CDR2 SQIVND (reference sequence). V was cut by 3 bases and J by 1 base, with 6 bases left in between. CDR3 nucleotides: TGTGCCAGTAGTATCAGACAGAACACTGAAGCTTTCTTT. Translating it yields CASSIRQNTEAFF.

In DNA, the CDR3 is TGTGCCAGCAGCTTAGGGGGCACCGTGGGCACTGAAGCTTTCTTT. It codes for CASSLGGTVGTEAFF. V usage is TRBV7-8 and J usage is TRBJ1-1, with D possibly TRBD1 on 5 matching bases. The CDR3 is made up of 15 amino acids. Per germline, CDR1 SGHVS and CDR2 FQNEAQ. V was shortened by 1 base and J by 4 bases, with 13 bases between the two germline ends.

This clone came up a few times. The chain combines TRBV5-1 with TRBJ1-2; 9 positions match TRBD1. Germline values: CDR1 SGHRS, CDR2 YFSETQ. V lost 0 bases to trimming and J lost 4 bases; unmatched junction nucleotides: 7. CDR3 length equals 16 residues. CDR3 residues: CASSLGSGQGRYGYTF. CDR3 coding DNA: TGCGCCAGCAGCTTGGGGTCAGGACAGGGGCGCTATGGCTACACCTTC.

V is TRBV18 and J is TRBJ2-2; no definite D call. CDR1 and CDR2 from the germline V gene are KGHSH and LQKENI. V was clipped by 0 bases and J by 6 bases, with 8 bases between them. CDR3 length: 14 residues. The CDR3 DNA is TGTGCCAGCTCACCACCGCTGGATCCCGGGGAGCTGTTTTTT. It codes for CASSPPLDPGELFF.

This clone occurred a few times. The chain joins TRBV27 to TRBJ1-2, with D maybe TRBD1 (5 bases). V lost 3 bases to trimming and J lost 4 bases, with 15 bases between them. The CDR3 extends over 15 amino acids. The germline CDR1 and CDR2 sequences are MNHEY and SMNVEV (reference sequence). CDR3 nucleotide sequence: TGTGCCAGCAGTTTCATGGGTAGCCAGGGCTATGGCTACACCTTC. It codes for CASSFMGSQGYGYTF.

This chain uses TRBV7-9 with TRBJ2-7, with 9 bases matching TRBD2. CDR1 is SEHNR, CDR2 FQNEAQ, per germline (reference sequence). The CDR3 spans 16 residues. J was trimmed by 6 bases and V by 5 bases; bases with no gene match: 14. CDR3 sequence reads: CASSRTGTSRRSEQYV. CDR3 bases: TGTGCCAGCAGCAGAACCGGGACTAGCCGAAGGTCCGAGCAGTACGTC.

The chain is built from TRBV5-1 and TRBJ2-1; TRBD2 agrees at 7 bases. Germline V gene data show CDR1 as SGHRS and CDR2 as YFSETQ. The CDR3 has 15 residues. Trimming at V came to 6 bases and at J to 1 base, leaving 7 bases not matched to a gene. The chain's CDR3 is CASTISGNSYNEQFF. DNA of the CDR3: TGCGCCAGCACCATAAGCGGGAATTCCTACAATGAGCAGTTCTTC.

A few counts support this clone. J is TRBJ2-1 and V is TRBV7-9, with D perhaps given as TRBD1 or TRBD2 (5 bases each). V lost 2 bases and J lost 6, with 17 bases in between. The CDR3 extends over 16 amino acids. Per germline, CDR1 SEHNR and CDR2 FQNEAQ (reference sequence). CDR3 DNA sequence: TGTGCCAGCAGCTTAAATACGGGGCAACGGAGCAATGAGCAGTTCTTC. Protein: CASSLNTGQRSNEQFF.

V is TRBV10-3 and J is TRBJ2-7, with a tentative D call TRBD2 (5 bases). Germline V lookup: CDR1 ENHRY, CDR2 SYGVKD. Trimming took off 8 bases at V and 0 bases at J, with 8 bases between the two ends. The CDR3 length is 12 residues. The CDR3 protein is CAISRDSYEQYF. The CDR3 region has the DNA TGTGCCATCTCCCGGGACTCCTACGAGCAGTACTTC.

The chain employs TRBV6-5 and TRBJ2-7, with TRBD1 matching over 8 bases. The J segment lost 7 bases and the V segment lost 6 bases, leaving 8 bases of the junction unmatched. The CDR3 spans 13 residues. Germline V gene data show CDR1 as MNHEY and CDR2 as SVGAGI. The CDR3 spells CASRPDRAGEQYV. For the CDR3, the DNA is TGTGCCAGCAGACCGGACAGGGCTGGGGAGCAGTACGTC.